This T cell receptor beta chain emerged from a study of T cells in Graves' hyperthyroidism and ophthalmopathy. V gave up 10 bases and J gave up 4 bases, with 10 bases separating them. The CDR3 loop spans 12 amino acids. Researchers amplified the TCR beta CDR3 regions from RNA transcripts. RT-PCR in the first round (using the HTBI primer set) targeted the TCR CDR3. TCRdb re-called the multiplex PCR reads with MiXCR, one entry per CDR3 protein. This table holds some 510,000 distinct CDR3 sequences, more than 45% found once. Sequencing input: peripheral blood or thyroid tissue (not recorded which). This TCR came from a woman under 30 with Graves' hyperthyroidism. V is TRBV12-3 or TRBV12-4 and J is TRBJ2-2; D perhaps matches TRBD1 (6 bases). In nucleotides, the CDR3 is TGTGCCACAGGGGTCGGCACCGGGGAGCTGTTTTTT. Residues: CATGVGTGELFF.